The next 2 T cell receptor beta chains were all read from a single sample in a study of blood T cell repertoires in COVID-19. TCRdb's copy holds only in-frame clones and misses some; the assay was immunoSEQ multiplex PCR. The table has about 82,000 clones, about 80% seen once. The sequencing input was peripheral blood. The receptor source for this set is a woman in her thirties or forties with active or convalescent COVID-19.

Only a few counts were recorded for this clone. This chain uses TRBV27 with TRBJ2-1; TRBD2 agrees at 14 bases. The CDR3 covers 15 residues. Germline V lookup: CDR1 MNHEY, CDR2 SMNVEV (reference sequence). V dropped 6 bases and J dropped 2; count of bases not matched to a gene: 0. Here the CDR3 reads CASRGLAGAYNEQFF. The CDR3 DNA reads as TGTGCCAGCAGGGGACTAGCGGGGGCCTACAATGAGCAGTTCTTC.

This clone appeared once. CDR3 loop: CASSPGSAGGLDTGELFF. For the CDR3, the DNA is TGTGCCAGCAGCCCGGGTTCAGCGGGGGGGTTGGACACCGGGGAGCTGTTTTTT. The chain couples TRBV7-6 to TRBJ2-2; TRBD2 aligns across 10 bases. Germline V CDR1 and CDR2: SGHVS, FNYEAQ. The CDR3 is 18 amino acids. J was trimmed by 3 bases and V by 5 bases; bases with no gene match: 12.